The 28 T cell receptor beta chains reported below all come from one sample, sequenced in a study of cytomegalovirus exposure and HLA in healthy donors. 13 Jbeta primers and 60 Vbeta primers were used for the PCR. Generated by immunoSEQ multiplex PCR, the TCRdb table keeps only in-frame clones and is missing some. Among about 160,000 clones listed, 55% to 80% were seen once. The sequenced sample consisted of PBMCs. These receptors were collected from a woman aged 60-75 years in good health and CMV-seropositive.

V is TRBV19 and J is TRBJ1-5, with D hard to call. Germline V gene data show CDR1 as LNHDA and CDR2 as SQIVND (reference sequence). This CDR3 has 13 amino acids. V was shortened by 9 bases and J by 7 bases, with 16 bases between the two germline ends. The CDR3 DNA reads TGTGCCAGCTCGGAGGTTATTCAGCAGCCCCAGCATTTT. This encodes CASSEVIQQPQHF. The full variable domain, completed using reference TRBV19 and TRBJ1-5, is DGGITQSPKYLFRKEGQNVTLSCEQNLNHDAMYWYRQDPGQGLRLIYYSQIVNDFQKGDIAEGYSVSREKKESFPLTVTSAQKNPTAFYLCASSEVIQQPQHFGDGTRLSIL.

The V gene is TRBV7-2, the J gene TRBJ2-5; D possibly corresponds to TRBD2 (6 bases). Germline assignment: CDR1 SGHTA and CDR2 FQGNSA. With 0 bases removed from V and 1 base from J, the gap between germline ends came to 9 bases. The CDR3 is made up of 15 amino acids. The CDR3 loop reads CASSLAAEGQETQYF. The CDR3 bases are TGTGCCAGCAGCTTAGCAGCGGAGGGCCAAGAGACCCAGTACTTC.

The V gene is TRBV4-1, the J gene TRBJ2-7; 9 bases map to TRBD2. The CDR3 runs 15 residues. Looked up from germline, CDR1 is MGHRA and CDR2 is YSYEKL. V dropped 2 bases and J dropped 7; count of bases not matched to a gene: 9. This chain's CDR3 is CASSQSGRNWGEQYF. CDR3 DNA sequence: TGCGCCAGCAGCCAAAGCGGGAGGAACTGGGGAGAGCAGTACTTC.

This chain uses TRBV27 with TRBJ1-4, with no clear D. The V gene lost 5 bases and the J gene lost 8 bases, with 15 bases spanning the gap. Germline V gives CDR1 MNHEY, CDR2 SMNVEV (reference sequence). This CDR3 contains 14 residues. CDR3 in DNA: TGTGCCAGCAGTCTCCAAGGGAGCCAGGAAAAACTGTTTTTT. Amino acids: CASSLQGSQEKLFF.

This chain connects TRBV9 to TRBJ1-1; a possible D gene is TRBD1 (5 bases). Trimming shortened V by 0 bases and J by 3 bases, and 9 bases separated the two germline ends. The CDR3 is made up of 14 amino acids. Looked up from germline, CDR1 is SGDLS and CDR2 is YYNGEE. CDR3 region: CASSVAGGDTEAFF. CDR3 sequence (DNA): TGTGCCAGCAGCGTAGCTGGGGGGGACACTGAAGCTTTCTTT.

This clone was observed a few times. V usage is TRBV30 and J usage is TRBJ2-3; TRBD2 matches 15 bases. This CDR3 is built from 18 residues. Germline V lookup: CDR1 GTSNPN, CDR2 SVGIG (reference sequence). The junction had 7 bases not matched to a gene; V was cut back by 0 bases and J by 3 bases. The CDR3 sequence is CAWSVGGLAGGETDTQYF. CDR3 sequence (DNA): TGTGCCTGGAGTGTCGGTGGACTAGCGGGAGGGGAGACAGATACGCAGTATTTT.

This chain links TRBV28 with TRBJ2-1; D perhaps matches TRBD1 (6 bases). The CDR3 totals 11 residues. Trimming shortened V by 6 bases and J by 8 bases, and 8 bases separated the two germline ends. Germline V gives CDR1 MDHEN, CDR2 SYDVKM. This CDR3 reads CASREGDEQFF. CDR3 DNA sequence: TGTGCCAGCAGAGAGGGGGATGAGCAGTTCTTC.

This sequence joins TRBV4-3 and TRBJ2-7; 9 positions match TRBD2. CDR1 LGHNA and CDR2 YSLEER come from the germline V gene. J lost 4 bases, V lost 1 base, and 5 bases had no gene match. CDR3 length equals 15 residues. CDR3 bases: TGCGCCAGCAGCCAAGGGCGGGAGGGCCGTTACGAGCAGTACTTC. The encoded protein is CASSQGREGRYEQYF.

The chain combines TRBV7-9 with TRBJ2-5; tentatively, D is TRBD2 (6 bases). Germline V lookup: CDR1 SEHNR, CDR2 FQNEAQ (reference sequence). V was trimmed by 3 bases and J by 9 bases, leaving 17 bases between them. This CDR3 contains 14 residues. In DNA form, the CDR3 reads TGTGCCAGCAGCTTCCTTGACCGGCCGGGGGCCCAGTACTTC. Encoded protein: CASSFLDRPGAQYF.

A single count supports this clone. The chain couples TRBV30 to TRBJ1-1, with a possible D match to TRBD1 (5 bases). Trimming stripped 6 bases from V and 4 bases from J, with 12 bases between. Germline V CDR1 and CDR2: GTSNPN, SVGIG (reference sequence). The CDR3 runs 12 residues. The CDR3 nucleotides read TGTGCCTGCTGGGGGGGTGGCACTGAAGCTTTCTTT. It encodes CACWGGGTEAFF.

This chain connects TRBV28 to TRBJ1-3; unclear D gene. Per germline, CDR1 MDHEN and CDR2 SYDVKM. This CDR3 spans 15 amino acids. Trimming took off 7 bases at V and 0 bases at J, with 13 bases between the two ends. CDR3 residues: CASNRGIRSGNTIYF. The CDR3 DNA reads TGTGCCAGCAATCGAGGAATCCGCTCTGGAAACACCATATATTTT. Full variable domain (rest looked up from reference TRBV28 and TRBJ1-3): DVKVTQSSRYLVKRTGEKVFLECVQDMDHENMFWYRQDPGLGLRLIYFSYDVKMKEKGDIPEGYSVSREKKERFSLILESASTNQTSMYLCASNRGIRSGNTIYFGEGSWLTVV.

This clone has only a few counts. The V gene is TRBV4-1, the J gene TRBJ2-3; TRBD2 agrees at 10 bases. V shed 2 bases, J shed 5 bases, and the junction held 4 bases outside the gene matches. This CDR3 is built from 15 residues. CDR1 is MGHRA, CDR2 YSYEKL, per germline. In nucleotides, the CDR3 is TGCGCCAGCAGCCAACAGCGGGAGGGCCGAGATACGCAGTATTTT. It codes for CASSQQREGRDTQYF.

The rearrangement links TRBV19 to TRBJ2-2, with 9 positions matching TRBD2. This CDR3 region has 15 residues. V was pared by 4 bases and J by 2 bases, with 2 bases of the junction left unmatched. CDR1 and CDR2 (germline): LNHDA, SQIVND (reference sequence). The CDR3 region has the DNA TGTGCCAGTAGTACTAGCGGGGCTAACACCGGGGAGCTGTTTTTT. This translates into CASSTSGANTGELFF.

This clone was recorded only once. V and J are TRBV5-1 and TRBJ2-7, with TRBD1 matching 7 bases. V shed 5 bases and J 5 bases; nucleotides not matched to a gene: 7. Germline lookup yields CDR1 SGHRS and CDR2 YFSETQ. This CDR3 is built from 13 residues. The CDR3 DNA reads TGCGCCAGCAGTTTAGAGGGGGCCCACGAGCAGTACTTC. This encodes CASSLEGAHEQYF.

The chain joins TRBV7-9 to TRBJ1-2, with 7 positions matching TRBD1. The CDR3 is 15 residues long. Germline V gene sequence: CDR1 SEHNR, CDR2 FQNEAQ (reference sequence). The V segment lost 3 bases and the J segment 8 bases; nucleotides outside the gene matches: 12. The DNA for the CDR3 is TGTGCCAGCAGCTTCTCCCCGCGGGACAGTGACGGCTACACCTTC. Encoded protein: CASSFSPRDSDGYTF.

This clone was seen a handful of times. The chain couples TRBV28 to TRBJ1-1, with a possible D match to TRBD1 (5 bases). The CDR3 spans 14 residues. Trimming stripped 10 bases from V and 4 bases from J, with 19 bases between. Looked up from germline, CDR1 is MDHEN and CDR2 is SYDVKM. The CDR3 loop reads CATLPGWSGTEAFF. The CDR3 nucleotides are TGTGCCACCCTACCAGGGTGGTCGGGCACTGAAGCTTTCTTT.

This clone was counted between two and nine times. This sequence joins TRBV5-8 and TRBJ1-4; 7 bases match TRBD1. Germline V gene data show CDR1 as SGHTS and CDR2 as YDEGEE. There are 15 residues in the CDR3. Unmatched junction bases numbered 10, after V lost 4 bases and J lost 7 bases. DNA for the CDR3: TGTGCCAGCAGCCGAGGGGGCGCGGGGGGTGAAAAACTGTTTTTT. Residues: CASSRGGAGGEKLFF. Filled out from reference TRBV5-8 and TRBJ1-4, the complete variable domain reads EAGVTQSPTHLIKTRGQQATLRCSPISGHTSVYWYQQALGLGLQFLLWYDEGEERNRGNFPPRFSGRQFPNYSSELNVNALELEDSALYLCASSRGGAGGEKLFFGSGTQLSVL.

The chain is built from TRBV15 and TRBJ1-5; D is unresolved. The CDR3 runs 14 residues. Germline V CDR1 and CDR2: LNHNV, YYDKDF (reference sequence). Trimming took off 1 base at V and 2 bases at J, with 6 bases between the two ends. This CDR3 is CATSRGEGNQPQHF. The CDR3, as DNA: TGTGCCACCAGCAGAGGGGAGGGCAATCAGCCCCAGCATTTT.

The rearrangement uses TRBV29-1 and TRBJ2-3, with 12 bases identical to TRBD2. V gave up 4 bases and J gave up 0 bases; unmatched junction bases: 2. The CDR3 loop spans 15 amino acids. Germline values: CDR1 SQVTM, CDR2 ANQGSEA. The CDR3 sequence: CSVAGTSGSTDTQYF. CDR3 sequence (DNA): TGCAGCGTTGCAGGGACTAGCGGGAGCACAGATACGCAGTATTTT.

V and J are TRBV19 and TRBJ2-2; 7 bases fit TRBD1. Per germline, CDR1 LNHDA and CDR2 SQIVND (reference sequence). Germline trimming cut 4 bases from V and 6 bases from J; bases unmatched to any gene: 8. The CDR3 is made up of 15 amino acids. CDR3 sequence reads: CASSRTGQAAGELFF. For the CDR3, the DNA is TGTGCCAGTAGTAGAACAGGACAGGCCGCCGGGGAGCTGTTTTTT. Using reference TRBV19 and TRBJ2-2 for the parts outside the CDR3, the full variable domain is DGGITQSPKYLFRKEGQNVTLSCEQNLNHDAMYWYRQDPGQGLRLIYYSQIVNDFQKGDIAEGYSVSREKKESFPLTVTSAQKNPTAFYLCASSRTGQAAGELFFGEGSRLTVL.

The chain uses TRBV18 and TRBJ2-6; 9 bases line up with TRBD1. The germline CDR1 and CDR2 sequences are KGHSH and LQKENI. This CDR3 spans 17 amino acids. V lost 6 bases and J lost 0; bases outside the gene matches: 6. CDR3 DNA sequence: TGTGCCAGCTCTCCGGGACAGGGACTCTCTGGGGCCAACGTCCTGACTTTC. This encodes CASSPGQGLSGANVLTF.

This clone was seen just once. The chain combines TRBV4-2 with TRBJ2-7; TRBD1 matches at 9 bases. With 0 bases clipped from V and 5 bases from J, the junction kept 11 bases outside the gene matches. CDR1 is LGHNA and CDR2 is YNFKEQ in the germline V gene. The CDR3 is made up of 17 amino acids. CDR3 loop: CASSQDGPGDRVDEQYF. The CDR3 DNA reads as TGTGCCAGCAGCCAAGATGGCCCCGGGGACAGGGTCGACGAGCAGTACTTC.

This chain connects TRBV7-2 to TRBJ2-5; D is undetermined. The CDR3 length is 16 residues. Germline V gene lookup returns CDR1 SGHTA and CDR2 FQGNSA. Trimming took 3 bases from V and 1 from J, leaving 15 bases between them. CDR3 DNA sequence: TGTGCCAGCAGCTTCCAAGACCTGACGGGCCAAGAGACCCAGTACTTC. Its translation: CASSFQDLTGQETQYF.

The V call is TRBV27, the J call TRBJ2-1; 10 nucleotides line up with TRBD2. Germline CDR1 reads MNHEY; CDR2 reads SMNVEV (reference sequence). The CDR3 is made up of 14 amino acids. V lost 2 bases to trimming and J lost 5 bases; unmatched junction nucleotides: 0. CDR3 DNA sequence: TGTGCCAGCAGTTTAGGACTAGCGGACAATGAGCAGTTCTTC. The encoded protein is CASSLGLADNEQFF.

This clone was seen only a few times. The chain joins TRBV7-6 to TRBJ2-7; 9 nucleotides agree with TRBD1. CDR1 and CDR2 from the germline V gene are SGHVS and FNYEAQ. The CDR3 is 16 residues long. The J segment lost 5 bases and the V segment lost 2 bases, leaving 10 bases of the junction unmatched. The CDR3 region has the DNA TGTGCCAGCAGCTTAATTACCGGGACAGGGAATCACGAGCAGTACTTC. It is translated as CASSLITGTGNHEQYF. Full variable domain (missing parts from reference TRBV7-6 and TRBJ2-7): GAGVSQSPRYKVTKRGQDVALRCDPISGHVSLYWYRQALGQGPEFLTYFNYEAQQDKSGLPNDRFSAERPEGSISTLTIQRTEQRDSAMYRCASSLITGTGNHEQYFGPGTRLTVT.

The chain uses TRBV7-6 and TRBJ2-4; possibly TRBD2 for D (6 bases). The CDR3 is 16 residues long. V was trimmed by 5 bases and J by 3 bases, leaving 17 bases between them. CDR1 is SGHVS and CDR2 is FNYEAQ in the germline V gene. CDR3 loop: CASSAGPGFSKNIQYF. The DNA for the CDR3 is TGTGCCAGCAGCGCGGGGCCGGGGTTTAGCAAAAACATTCAGTACTTC.

This sequence joins TRBV11-2 and TRBJ2-7, with D unclear. Deletions cut 3 bases from V and 1 base from J, with 10 bases between. Germline V lookup: CDR1 SGHAT, CDR2 FQNNGV. The CDR3 is 14 amino acids. This chain's CDR3 is CASSLGRNSYEQYF. In DNA form, the CDR3 reads TGTGCCAGCAGCTTGGGCAGAAATTCCTACGAGCAGTACTTC.

J is TRBJ1-2 and V is TRBV20-1, with D possibly TRBD1 on 5 matching bases. CDR3 length: 10 amino acids. V was pared by 3 bases and J by 7 bases, with 6 bases between. The germline CDR1 and CDR2 sequences are DFQATT and SNEGSKA (reference sequence). The CDR3, as DNA: TGCAGTGCTAGCCAGGGTGGCTACACCTTC. Translated: CSASQGGYTF.